These T cell receptor beta chains were read from a single sample in a study of T-cell reconstitution after alpha-beta-depleted transplantation in children. TCRdb re-called the PCR reads through MiXCR, storing one row per CDR3 protein. The table has roughly 790,000 distinct CDR3 sequences, roughly 15% seen once. Specimen: PBMCs, mostly from graft donor cells, collected 360 days after TCRalphabeta/CD19-depleted stem cell transplant. The receptors shown here come from a male patient aged 10 to 17 who had a stem cell transplant for acute lymphoblastic leukemia, so the T cells may come from the graft donor. Each CDR3 is given with its conserved first and last residue. D genes are given only for firm matches. Part of the rows lack a size; the others show once, few, many or a class for expanded clones.

size	J	V	D	CDR3	DNA
many	TRBJ2-6	TRBV7-9	NA	CASSFITRSGANVLTF	TGTGCCAGCAGCTTTATTACCCGCTCTGGGGCCAACGTCCTGACTTTC
many	TRBJ2-7	TRBV27	TRBD2	CASSPTSGNYEQYF	TGTGCCAGCAGCCCCACTAGCGGAAACTACGAGCAGTACTTC
NA	TRBJ2-5	TRBV7-9	NA	CASSLALIPGMETQYF	TGTGCCAGCAGCTTAGCGTTGATTCCAGGGATGGAGACCCAGTACTTC
NA	TRBJ2-3	TRBV5-1	TRBD2	CASSLRLAGGPDQDTQYF	TGCGCCAGCAGCCTAAGACTAGCGGGAGGGCCTGATCAAGATACGCAGTATTTT
NA	TRBJ2-7	TRBV9	NA	CASSVVGIGEQYF	TGTGCCAGCAGCGTAGTGGGAATCGGCGAGCAGTACTTC
NA	TRBJ2-1	TRBV5-1	NA	CASSLQHNEQFF	TGCGCCAGCAGCTTACAGCATAACGAGCAGTTCTTC
NA	TRBJ2-1	TRBV9	NA	CASNELLNREGEQFF	TGTGCCAGCAACGAGCTCCTCAACAGGGAGGGGGAGCAGTTCTTC
NA	TRBJ2-2	TRBV29-1	NA	CSVVPGTGELFF	TGCAGCGTTGTTCCTGGGACCGGGGAGCTGTTTTTT
few	TRBJ2-2	TRBV6-5	TRBD2	CASSYRTSGSGELFF	TGTGCCAGCAGTTACAGGACTAGCGGTTCCGGGGAGCTGTTTTTT
NA	TRBJ2-3	TRBV10-3	TRBD1	CAISESGQGAPDTQYF	TGTGCCATCAGTGAGTCCGGACAGGGGGCCCCAGATACGCAGTATTTT
many	TRBJ2-5	TRBV11-2	TRBD2	CASSLVRGSGETQYF	TGTGCCAGCAGCTTAGTTCGCGGGAGTGGAGAGACCCAGTACTTC
NA	TRBJ2-2	TRBV2	TRBD2	CASSRTSGVGELFF	TGTGCCAGCAGCCGGACTAGCGGGGTCGGGGAGCTGTTTTTT
NA	TRBJ2-5	TRBV12-3/TRBV12-4	TRBD1	CASSYGQGADRETQYF	TGTGCCAGCAGTTACGGACAGGGGGCAGATAGGGAGACCCAGTACTTC
NA	TRBJ2-1	TRBV7-9	TRBD2	CASSYSGTRILEQFF	TGTGCCAGCAGCTATTCCGGGACTAGAATCCTTGAGCAGTTCTTC
once	TRBJ2-1	TRBV14	NA	CASSQESRVYGEQFF	TGTGCCAGCAGCCAAGAGAGCAGGGTTTATGGTGAGCAGTTCTTC
NA	TRBJ2-5	TRBV18	NA	CASSQPGSIETQYF	TGTGCCAGCTCACAACCAGGCAGTATCGAGACCCAGTACTTC